The clone carrying this T cell receptor (beta chain) was observed a handful of times. Expressed TCRB transcripts were sequenced, since all the RNA that had been isolated was reverse transcribed. Libraries were prepared by immunoSEQ multiplex PCR; TCRdb keeps only in-frame clonotypes and omits some of them. This table has 300,000 to 350,000 clones, around 8% appearing once. This entry belongs to a study of beta chain features in type 1 diabetes. At the level of the study: Sorted cells from all samples, numbering 95 million to 140 million, were examined.

V lost 6 bases and J lost 3; bases outside the gene matches: 6. The CDR3 spans 15 residues. Germline V gene data show CDR1 as MNHEY and CDR2 as SVGAGI. The source of this sequence is a woman aged 18-29 years in good health. The specimen sequenced was central memory CD4+ T cells from blood. The gene calls are TRBV6-5 and TRBJ2-1; 9 bases map to TRBD2. The CDR3 region is CASRLTSGLYNEQFF. The CDR3 DNA is TGTGCCAGCAGGCTAACTAGCGGGCTCTACAATGAGCAGTTCTTC.